The 5 T cell receptor beta chains listed next were all sequenced from one sample in a study of immune evolution from preneoplasia to lung adenocarcinoma listed by TCRdb under 2021. Library construction relied on the immunoSEQ multiplex PCR assay. TCRdb obtained this table from immuneACCESS and retained in-frame rearrangements with V and J assigned. These tables miss some clones; where compared with another copy, unresolved V genes account for less than half of the shortfall, and the remainder is unexplained. The sample table records 9,500 to 10,000 clones; 88% of these occur just once. Just under 3% of the sample is taken by the ten largest. The sample was FFPE invasive lung adenocarcinoma tissue. This specimen's cell subset or site label, interpreted: frankly invasive lung adenocarcinoma (ADC). The receptors derive from a person aged 65-85 years with invasive lung adenocarcinoma. Some clones in this sample may be carry-over from other donors' samples.

V gene TRBV30 combines with J gene TRBJ2-5; 11 positions agree with TRBD2. Germline lookup yields CDR1 GTSNPN and CDR2 SVGIG (reference sequence). CDR3 size: 15 residues. V was pared by 5 bases and J by 5 bases, with 10 bases of the junction left unmatched. CDR3 region: CAWESLAGAGETQYF. The CDR3 DNA reads TGTGCCTGGGAGTCACTAGCGGGAGCAGGTGAGACCCAGTACTTC.

This chain connects TRBV5-1 to TRBJ1-1, with TRBD1 identical over 9 bases. The CDR3 runs 14 residues. Germline V gives CDR1 SGHRS, CDR2 YFSETQ. V lost 3 bases to trimming and J lost 7 bases; unmatched junction nucleotides: 7. The DNA of the CDR3 is TGCGCCAGCAGCTGGGGACAGGGCGGGGGTGAAGCTTTCTTT. This encodes CASSWGQGGGEAFF.

The rearrangement uses TRBV5-6 and TRBJ2-2, with D possibly being TRBD1 (5 bases). V gave up 0 bases and J gave up 5 bases, with 11 bases separating them. The CDR3 loop spans 15 amino acids. The V gene's germline CDR1 is SGHDT and CDR2 YYEEEE. The CDR3 is CASSLEPQVTGELFF. In DNA, the CDR3 is TGTGCCAGCAGCTTGGAGCCACAGGTGACCGGGGAGCTGTTTTTT. Full variable domain (outside the CDR3, taken from reference TRBV5-6 and TRBJ2-2): DAGVTQSPTHLIKTRGQQVTLRCSPKSGHDTVSWYQQALGQGPQFIFQYYEEEERQRGNFPDRFSGHQFPNYSSELNVNALLLGDSALYLCASSLEPQVTGELFFGEGSRLTVL.

The chain is built from TRBV9 and TRBJ2-5; TRBD1 agrees at 8 bases. The CDR3 runs 14 residues. Germline V gives CDR1 SGDLS, CDR2 YYNGEE. The ends lost 3 bases at V and 5 bases at J; junction bases unmatched: 6. DNA of the CDR3: TGTGCCAGCAGCGCAAGACAGGGGAAGGAGACCCAGTACTTC. Protein sequence: CASSARQGKETQYF.

This clone has a single count. V usage is TRBV30 and J usage is TRBJ1-1; D may be TRBD1 (6 bases). CDR1 is GTSNPN and CDR2 is SVGIG in the germline V gene (reference sequence). The CDR3 totals 14 residues. Trimming left V 3 bases short and J 1 base short, with 12 bases between. The CDR3 is CAWRRQGRNTEAFF. The DNA of the CDR3 is TGTGCCTGGAGGAGGCAGGGGAGGAACACTGAAGCTTTCTTT.